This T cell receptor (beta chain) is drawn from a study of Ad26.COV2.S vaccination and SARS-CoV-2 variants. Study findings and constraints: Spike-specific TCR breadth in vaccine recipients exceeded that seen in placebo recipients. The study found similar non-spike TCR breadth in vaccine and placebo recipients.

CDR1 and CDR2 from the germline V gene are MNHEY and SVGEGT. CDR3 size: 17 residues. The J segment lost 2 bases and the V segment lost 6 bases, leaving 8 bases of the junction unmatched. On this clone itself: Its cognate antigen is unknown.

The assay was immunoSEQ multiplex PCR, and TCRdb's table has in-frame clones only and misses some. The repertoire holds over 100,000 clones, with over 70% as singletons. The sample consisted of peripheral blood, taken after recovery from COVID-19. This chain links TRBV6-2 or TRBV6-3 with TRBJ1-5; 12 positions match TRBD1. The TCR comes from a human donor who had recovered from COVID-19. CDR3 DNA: TGTGCCAGCAGCAGAGGGACAGGGGGCGCCGGCAATCAGCCCCAGCATTTT. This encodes CASSRGTGGAGNQPQHF.